Listed here are 13 T cell receptor beta chains from one sample, sequenced in a study of graft-versus-host responses after intestinal transplantation. Antigens of these TCRs are unknown. Clones were read by immunoSEQ multiplex PCR, and TCRdb kept only the in-frame ones, dropping some. This sample yields approximately 90,000 clones, of which roughly 92% are seen a single time; roughly 0.4% belongs to the top ten. The sample consisted of unstimulated CD8+ T cells sorted from spleen or lymph node cells, taken before transplant. The origin of the receptors is a human donor who was the organ donor for an intestinal transplant.

DNA for the CDR3: TGTGCCAGCAGTAGCGGGGGGGCCACCGGGGAGCTGTTTTTT. Protein: CASSSGGATGELFF. This rearrangement joins TRBV9 to TRBJ2-2; TRBD2 matches at 11 bases. There are 14 residues in the CDR3. Germline CDR1 is SGDLS and CDR2 is YYNGEE. V shed 5 bases, J shed 4 bases, and the junction held 1 base outside the gene matches.

This chain joins TRBV5-6 and TRBJ1-1; D is ambiguous. V was pared by 2 bases and J by 6 bases, with 8 bases between. CDR1 SGHDT and CDR2 YYEEEE come from the germline V gene. This CDR3 comprises 12 residues. CDR3 sequence: CASSFSSPEAFF. CDR3 sequence (DNA): TGTGCCAGCAGCTTTTCATCCCCTGAAGCTTTCTTT.

The gene calls are TRBV4-1 and TRBJ2-7; 11 nucleotides match TRBD2. The CDR3 is 15 residues long. Per the germline V gene, CDR1 is MGHRA and CDR2 is YSYEKL. The trim removed 0 bases at V and 4 bases at J, leaving 2 bases unmatched. The CDR3 sequence: CASSQDPSGGYEQYF. CDR3 DNA: TGCGCCAGCAGCCAAGATCCTAGCGGGGGGTACGAGCAGTACTTC.

This clone was picked up one time. This rearrangement joins TRBV9 to TRBJ2-1; the D gene is possibly TRBD2 (5 bases). This CDR3 has 15 amino acids. Germline V lookup: CDR1 SGDLS, CDR2 YYNGEE. Trimming pared 4 bases from V and 5 bases from J, leaving 16 bases between. The CDR3 nucleotides read TGTGCCAGCAGCTCTAGAGACTATACGAACAATGAGCAGTTCTTC. Translation gives CASSSRDYTNNEQFF.

The V and J genes are TRBV4-1 and TRBJ1-2; no definite D call. V was clipped by 2 bases and J by 4 bases, with 8 bases between them. The CDR3 is 13 amino acids. Germline V gives CDR1 MGHRA, CDR2 YSYEKL. The CDR3 nucleotides are TGCGCCAGCAGCCAATCGACGGGCTATGGCTACACCTTC. Its protein is CASSQSTGYGYTF.

Only one count was recorded for this clone. This chain links TRBV4-3 with TRBJ1-5; no definite D call. V lost 0 bases, J lost 9 bases, and 15 bases lay in between. This CDR3 comprises 15 residues. Per the germline V gene, CDR1 is LGHNA and CDR2 is YSLEER. The CDR3 region has the DNA TGCGCCAGCAGCCAAGAACTTGCGGGCCTCCGGCCCCAGCATTTT. It codes for CASSQELAGLRPQHF.

As regards this clone: Relative to the germline gene, one junction end is altered; a read error may explain this. This chain links TRBV4-1 with TRBJ2-2, with 9 bases identical to TRBD2. This CDR3 has 18 residues. Germline V lookup: CDR1 MGHRA, CDR2 YSYEKL. The CDR3 DNA reads as TGCGCCAGCAGTCAAGTGTTGGCGGGGGGGCCGGCCACCGGGGAGCTGTTTTTT. Its translation: CASSQVLAGGPATGELFF.

This chain uses TRBV19 with TRBJ2-7; TRBD1 aligns across 11 bases. The CDR3 sequence is 15 residues long. Germline V lookup: CDR1 LNHDA, CDR2 SQIVND (reference sequence). V shed 6 bases, J shed 1 base, and the junction held 5 bases outside the gene matches. CDR3 nucleotides: TGTGCCAGTAGCCGCCGGGACAGGGGGTCCTACGAGCAGTACTTC. It codes for CASSRRDRGSYEQYF. Supplemented by reference TRBV19 and TRBJ2-7, the full variable domain reads DGGITQSPKYLFRKEGQNVTLSCEQNLNHDAMYWYRQDPGQGLRLIYYSQIVNDFQKGDIAEGYSVSREKKESFPLTVTSAQKNPTAFYLCASSRRDRGSYEQYFGPGTRLTVT.

This rearrangement joins TRBV7-2 to TRBJ2-7; 7 nucleotides align to TRBD2. Germline loops: CDR1 SGHTA, CDR2 FQGNSA. V lost 2 bases, J lost 3 bases, and 4 bases stayed unmatched. The CDR3 has 14 residues. DNA of the CDR3: TGTGCCAGCAGCTTACGGGGGGAGGGCTACGAGCAGTACTTC. The encoded protein is CASSLRGEGYEQYF. Complete variable domain (other parts from reference TRBV7-2 and TRBJ2-7): GAGVSQSPSNKVTEKGKDVELRCDPISGHTALYWYRQSLGQGLEFLIYFQGNSAPDKSGLPSDRFSAERTGGSVSTLTIQRTQQEDSAVYLCASSLRGEGYEQYFGPGTRLTVT.

V and J are TRBV5-6 and TRBJ1-3; D possibly corresponds to TRBD1 (5 bases). V shed 2 bases and J shed 3 bases, with 12 bases lying between them. CDR3 size: 15 residues. CDR1 and CDR2 from the germline V gene are SGHDT and YYEEEE. In DNA form, the CDR3 reads TGTGCCAGCAGCTTCGGGCAGGGAGGTGGAAACACCATATATTTT. This gives the protein CASSFGQGGGNTIYF.

Only one count was recorded for this clone. The J gene is TRBJ1-6, the V gene TRBV19, with 10 nucleotides matching TRBD1. Losses at the gene ends were 10 bases for V and 8 bases for J; bases not matched to a gene: 8. From germline, CDR1 is LNHDA and CDR2 SQIVND (reference sequence). The CDR3 length is 14 residues. CDR3 sequence reads: CATWDRGEDSPLHF. CDR3 DNA: TGTGCCACCTGGGACAGGGGAGAAGATTCACCCCTCCACTTT.

This sequence joins TRBV7-8 and TRBJ2-5, with D possibly being TRBD1 (5 bases). The CDR3 covers 12 residues. V lost 6 bases to trimming and J lost 7 bases, with 12 bases between them. Germline loops: CDR1 SGHVS, CDR2 FQNEAQ. In DNA, the CDR3 is TGTGCCAGCAGTAACCTAGGGGTGACCCAGTACTTC. Its protein product is CASSNLGVTQYF.

This chain links TRBV7-8 with TRBJ1-4, with D possibly TRBD1 on 5 matching bases. V was pared by 2 bases and J by 4 bases, with 11 bases between. Germline CDR1 is SGHVS and CDR2 is FQNEAQ. The CDR3 spans 15 residues. The CDR3 bases are TGTGCCAGCAGCTTAATAGGGGCGAATAATGAAAAACTGTTTTTT. It codes for CASSLIGANNEKLFF.